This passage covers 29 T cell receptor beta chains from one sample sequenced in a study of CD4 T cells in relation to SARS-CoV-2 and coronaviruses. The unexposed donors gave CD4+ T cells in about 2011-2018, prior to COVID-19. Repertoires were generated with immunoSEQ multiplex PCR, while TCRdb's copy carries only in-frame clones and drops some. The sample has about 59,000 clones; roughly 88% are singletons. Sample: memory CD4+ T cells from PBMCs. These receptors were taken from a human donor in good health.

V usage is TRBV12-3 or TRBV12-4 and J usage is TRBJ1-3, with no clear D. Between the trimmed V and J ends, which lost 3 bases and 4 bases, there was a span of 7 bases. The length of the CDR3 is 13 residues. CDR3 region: CASSLGSGNTIYF. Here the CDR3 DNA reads TGTGCCAGCAGTTTGGGTTCAGGAAACACCATATATTTT.

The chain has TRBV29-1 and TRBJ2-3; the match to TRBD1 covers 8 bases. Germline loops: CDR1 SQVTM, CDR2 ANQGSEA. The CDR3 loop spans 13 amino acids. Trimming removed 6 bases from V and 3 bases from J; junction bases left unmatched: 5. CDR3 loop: CSVGDRGTDTQYF. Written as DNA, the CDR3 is TGCAGCGTGGGAGACAGGGGAACAGATACGCAGTATTTT.

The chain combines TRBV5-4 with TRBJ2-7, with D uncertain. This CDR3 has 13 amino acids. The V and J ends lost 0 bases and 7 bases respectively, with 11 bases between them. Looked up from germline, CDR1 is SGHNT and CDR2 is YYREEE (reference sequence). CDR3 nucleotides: TGTGCCAGCAGCTTGGATGGGGTAGGTGAGCAGTACTTC. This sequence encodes CASSLDGVGEQYF.

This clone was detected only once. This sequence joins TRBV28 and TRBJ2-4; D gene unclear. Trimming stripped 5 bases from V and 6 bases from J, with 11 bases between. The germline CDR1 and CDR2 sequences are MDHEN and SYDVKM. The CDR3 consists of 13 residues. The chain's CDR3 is CASSLTQRNIQYF. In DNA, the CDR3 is TGTGCCAGCAGTCTTACCCAACGAAACATTCAGTACTTC. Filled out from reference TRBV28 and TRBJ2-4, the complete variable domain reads DVKVTQSSRYLVKRTGEKVFLECVQDMDHENMFWYRQDPGLGLRLIYFSYDVKMKEKGDIPEGYSVSREKKERFSLILESASTNQTSMYLCASSLTQRNIQYFGAGTRLSVL.

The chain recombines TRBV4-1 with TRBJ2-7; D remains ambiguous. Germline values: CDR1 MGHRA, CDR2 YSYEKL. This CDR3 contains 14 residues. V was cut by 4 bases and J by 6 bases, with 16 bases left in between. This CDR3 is CASSPASSYLEQYF. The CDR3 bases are TGCGCCAGCAGCCCCGCCAGTAGTTATCTCGAGCAGTACTTC.

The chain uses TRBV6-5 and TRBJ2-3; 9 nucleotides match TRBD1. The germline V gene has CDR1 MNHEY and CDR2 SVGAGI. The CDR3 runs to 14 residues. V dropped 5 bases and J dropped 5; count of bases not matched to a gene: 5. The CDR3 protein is CASSRDRGGDTQYF. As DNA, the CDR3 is TGTGCCAGCAGTCGAGACAGGGGGGGAGATACGCAGTATTTT.

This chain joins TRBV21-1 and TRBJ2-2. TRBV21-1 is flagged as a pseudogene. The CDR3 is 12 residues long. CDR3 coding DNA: TGTGCCAGCAGCAGTAACACCGGGGAGCTGTTTTTT. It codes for CASSSNTGELFF.

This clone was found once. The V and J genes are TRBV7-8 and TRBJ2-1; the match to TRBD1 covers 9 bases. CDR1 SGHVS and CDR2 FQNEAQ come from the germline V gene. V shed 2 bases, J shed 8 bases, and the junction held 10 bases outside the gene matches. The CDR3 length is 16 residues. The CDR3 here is CASSLNRDRVRDEQFF. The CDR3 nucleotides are TGTGCCAGCAGCTTAAACCGGGACAGGGTCAGAGATGAGCAGTTCTTC.

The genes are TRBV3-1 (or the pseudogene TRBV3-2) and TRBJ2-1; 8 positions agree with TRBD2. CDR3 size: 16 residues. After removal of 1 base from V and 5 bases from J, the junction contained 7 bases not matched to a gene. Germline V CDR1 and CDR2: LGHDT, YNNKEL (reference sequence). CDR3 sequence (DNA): TGTGCCAGCAGCCAAGCGGGAAGCGGGGGTAACAATGAGCAGTTCTTC. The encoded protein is CASSQAGSGGNNEQFF.

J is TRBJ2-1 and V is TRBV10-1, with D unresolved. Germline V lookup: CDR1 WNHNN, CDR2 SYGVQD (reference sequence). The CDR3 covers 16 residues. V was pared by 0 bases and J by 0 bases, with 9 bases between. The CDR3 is CASSESRSPSYNEQFF. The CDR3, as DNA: TGCGCCAGCAGTGAGTCAAGATCTCCCTCCTACAATGAGCAGTTCTTC.

The CDR3 DNA sequence: TGTGCCAGCAGCTCCCTGTCCGGCTATGGCTACACCTTC. This encodes CASSSLSGYGYTF. The chain links TRBV7-3 to TRBJ1-2; D unclear. Looked up from germline, CDR1 is SGHTA and CDR2 is FQGTGA. CDR3 length: 13 amino acids. Trimming stripped 4 bases from V and 4 bases from J, with 10 bases between.

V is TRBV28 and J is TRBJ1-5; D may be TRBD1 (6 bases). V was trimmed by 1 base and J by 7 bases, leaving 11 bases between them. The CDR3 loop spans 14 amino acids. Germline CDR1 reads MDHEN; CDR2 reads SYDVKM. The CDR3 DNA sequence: TGTGCCAGCAGTTTATCTTGGGGGGCACAGCCCCAGCATTTT. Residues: CASSLSWGAQPQHF.

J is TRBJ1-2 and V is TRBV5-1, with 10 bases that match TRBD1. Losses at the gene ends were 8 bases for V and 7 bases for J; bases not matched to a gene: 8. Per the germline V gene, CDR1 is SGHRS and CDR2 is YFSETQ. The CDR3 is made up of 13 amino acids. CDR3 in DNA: TGCGCCAGTAACCGGGACAGGGGTGGTGGCTACACCTTC. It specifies CASNRDRGGGYTF.

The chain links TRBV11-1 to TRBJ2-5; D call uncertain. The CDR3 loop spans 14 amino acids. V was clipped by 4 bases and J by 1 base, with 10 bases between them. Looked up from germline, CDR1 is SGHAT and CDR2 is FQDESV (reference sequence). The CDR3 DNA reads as TGTGCCAGCAGCTCAGTGTGGGGCCAAGAGACCCAGTACTTC. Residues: CASSSVWGQETQYF.

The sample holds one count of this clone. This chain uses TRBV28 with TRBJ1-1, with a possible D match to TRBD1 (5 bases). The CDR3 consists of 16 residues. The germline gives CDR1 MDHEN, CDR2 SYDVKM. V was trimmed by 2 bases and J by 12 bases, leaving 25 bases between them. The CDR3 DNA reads TGTGCCAGCAGTTTACGGCCAACGGGGCAGGGTGGTCAAACTTTCTTT. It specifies CASSLRPTGQGGQTFF.

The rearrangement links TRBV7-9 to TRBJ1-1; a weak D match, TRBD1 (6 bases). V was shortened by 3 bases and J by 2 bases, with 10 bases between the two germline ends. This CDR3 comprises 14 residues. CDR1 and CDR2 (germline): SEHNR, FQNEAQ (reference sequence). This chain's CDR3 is CASSFFRGNTEAFF. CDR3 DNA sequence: TGTGCCAGCAGCTTCTTCAGGGGCAACACTGAAGCTTTCTTT.

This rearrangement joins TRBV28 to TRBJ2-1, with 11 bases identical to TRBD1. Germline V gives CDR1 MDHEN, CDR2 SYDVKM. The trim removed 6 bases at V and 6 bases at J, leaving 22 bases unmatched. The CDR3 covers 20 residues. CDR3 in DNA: TGTGCCAGCAGCCCCCCCGGGATGGACAGGGGGCATGATGGGAGCAATGAGCAGTTCTTC. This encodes CASSPPGMDRGHDGSNEQFF.

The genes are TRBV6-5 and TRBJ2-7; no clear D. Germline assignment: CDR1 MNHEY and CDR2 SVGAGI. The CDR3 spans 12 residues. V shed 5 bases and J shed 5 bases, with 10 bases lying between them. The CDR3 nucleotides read TGTGCCAGCAGTCTCTCTCCCAACGAGCAGTACTTC. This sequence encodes CASSLSPNEQYF.

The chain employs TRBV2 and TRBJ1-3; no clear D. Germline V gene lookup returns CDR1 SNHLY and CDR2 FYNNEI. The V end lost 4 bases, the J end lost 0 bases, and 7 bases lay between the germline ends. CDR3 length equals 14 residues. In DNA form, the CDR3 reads TGTGCCAGCAGTGTCGGGAGCTCTGGAAACACCATATATTTT. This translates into CASSVGSSGNTIYF. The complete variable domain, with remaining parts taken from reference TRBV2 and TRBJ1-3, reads EPEVTQTPSHQVTQMGQEVILRCVPISNHLYFYWYRQILGQKVEFLVSFYNNEISEKSEIFDDQFSVERPDGSNFTLKIRSTKLEDSAMYFCASSVGSSGNTIYFGEGSWLTVV.

The CDR3 DNA is TGTGCCAGCAGCTTTGCGGGGACGGCGAACACCGGGGAGCTGTTTTTT. Amino acid sequence: CASSFAGTANTGELFF. V gene TRBV11-3 combines with J gene TRBJ2-2; possible D gene TRBD2, 6 bases. The V and J ends lost 3 bases and 0 bases respectively, with 11 bases between them. The CDR3 covers 16 residues. Germline assignment: CDR1 SGHNT and CDR2 YENEEA.

CDR3 region: CASSPKDRANTEAFF. As DNA, the CDR3 is TGTGCCAGTAGCCCTAAGGACAGGGCGAACACTGAAGCTTTCTTT. The chain carries TRBV19 and TRBJ1-1; 8 bases agree with TRBD1. V was clipped by 6 bases and J by 1 base; unmatched bases: 7. This CDR3 region has 15 residues. Germline CDR1 is LNHDA and CDR2 is SQIVND (reference sequence).

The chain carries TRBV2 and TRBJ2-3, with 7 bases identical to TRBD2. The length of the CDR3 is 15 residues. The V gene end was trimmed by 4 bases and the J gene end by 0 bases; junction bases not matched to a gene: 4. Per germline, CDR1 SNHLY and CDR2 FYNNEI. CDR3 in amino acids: CASSVGGRSTDTQYF. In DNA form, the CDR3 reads TGTGCCAGCAGTGTTGGCGGGAGAAGCACAGATACGCAGTATTTT.

The CDR3 DNA follows: TGTGCCAGCAGTGGGAGCCTCCTCCGGGAGCTGTTTTTT. This gives the protein CASSGSLLRELFF. The V call is TRBV2, the J call TRBJ2-2; no definite D call. Trimming shortened V by 4 bases and J by 9 bases, and 12 bases separated the two germline ends. In germline, CDR1 is SNHLY, CDR2 FYNNEI. The CDR3 has 13 residues.

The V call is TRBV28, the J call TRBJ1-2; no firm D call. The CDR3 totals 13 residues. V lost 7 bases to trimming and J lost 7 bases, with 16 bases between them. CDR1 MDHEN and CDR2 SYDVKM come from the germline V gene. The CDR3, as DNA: TGTGCCAGCAATCTCCTCTCGGCACCTGGCTACACCTTC. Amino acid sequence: CASNLLSAPGYTF.

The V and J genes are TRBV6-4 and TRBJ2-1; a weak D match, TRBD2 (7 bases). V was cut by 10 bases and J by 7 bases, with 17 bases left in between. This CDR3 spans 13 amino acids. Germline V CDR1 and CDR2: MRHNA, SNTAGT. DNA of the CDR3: TGTGCCACCTCGCGGGGAGGGGGAAATGAGCAGTTCTTC. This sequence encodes CATSRGGGNEQFF.

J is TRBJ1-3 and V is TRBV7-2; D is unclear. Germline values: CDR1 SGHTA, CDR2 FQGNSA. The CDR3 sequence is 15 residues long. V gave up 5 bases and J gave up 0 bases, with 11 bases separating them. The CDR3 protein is CASSPRAISGNTIYF. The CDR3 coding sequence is TGTGCCAGCAGCCCGCGGGCCATCTCTGGAAACACCATATATTTT. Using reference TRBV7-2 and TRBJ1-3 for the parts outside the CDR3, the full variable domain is GAGVSQSPSNKVTEKGKDVELRCDPISGHTALYWYRQSLGQGLEFLIYFQGNSAPDKSGLPSDRFSAERTGGSVSTLTIQRTQQEDSAVYLCASSPRAISGNTIYFGEGSWLTVV.

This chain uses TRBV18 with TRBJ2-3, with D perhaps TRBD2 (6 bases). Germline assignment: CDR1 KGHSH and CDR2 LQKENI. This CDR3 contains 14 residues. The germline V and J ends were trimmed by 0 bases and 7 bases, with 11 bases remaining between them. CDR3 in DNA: TGTGCCAGCTCACCACCGGTGGGGGGAAATACGCAGTATTTT. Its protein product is CASSPPVGGNTQYF.

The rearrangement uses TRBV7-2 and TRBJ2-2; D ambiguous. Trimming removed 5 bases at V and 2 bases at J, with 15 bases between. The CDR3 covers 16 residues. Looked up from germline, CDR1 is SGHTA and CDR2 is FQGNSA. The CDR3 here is CASSKTAGSNTGELFF. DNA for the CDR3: TGTGCCAGCAGCAAAACCGCCGGGTCCAACACCGGGGAGCTGTTTTTT.

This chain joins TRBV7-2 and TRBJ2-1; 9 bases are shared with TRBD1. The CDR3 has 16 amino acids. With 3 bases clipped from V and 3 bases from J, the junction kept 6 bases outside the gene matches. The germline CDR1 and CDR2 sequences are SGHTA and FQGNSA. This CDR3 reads CASSFRDRAIYNEQFF. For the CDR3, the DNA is TGTGCCAGCAGCTTCAGGGACAGGGCCATCTACAATGAGCAGTTCTTC.